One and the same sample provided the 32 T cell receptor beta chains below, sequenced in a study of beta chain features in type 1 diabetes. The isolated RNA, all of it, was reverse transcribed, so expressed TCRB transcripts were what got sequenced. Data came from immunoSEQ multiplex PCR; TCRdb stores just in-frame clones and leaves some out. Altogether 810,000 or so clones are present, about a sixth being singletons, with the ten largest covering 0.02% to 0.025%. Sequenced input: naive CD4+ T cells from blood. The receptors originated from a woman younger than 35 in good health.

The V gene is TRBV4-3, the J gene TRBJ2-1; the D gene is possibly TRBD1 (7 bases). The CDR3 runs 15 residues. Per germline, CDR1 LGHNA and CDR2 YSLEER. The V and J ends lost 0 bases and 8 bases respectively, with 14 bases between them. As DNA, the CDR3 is TGCGCCAGCAGCCAAGAGTGGAGGGGGCCCTATGAGCAGTTCTTC. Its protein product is CASSQEWRGPYEQFF.

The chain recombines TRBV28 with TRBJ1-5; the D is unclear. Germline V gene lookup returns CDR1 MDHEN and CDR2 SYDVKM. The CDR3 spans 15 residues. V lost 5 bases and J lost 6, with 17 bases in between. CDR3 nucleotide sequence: TGTGCCAGCAGTCCGCCCCCGGGATTGGGTCAGCCCCAGCATTTT. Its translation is CASSPPPGLGQPQHF. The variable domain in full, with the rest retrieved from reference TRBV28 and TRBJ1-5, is DVKVTQSSRYLVKRTGEKVFLECVQDMDHENMFWYRQDPGLGLRLIYFSYDVKMKEKGDIPEGYSVSREKKERFSLILESASTNQTSMYLCASSPPPGLGQPQHFGDGTRLSIL.

CDR3 sequence (DNA): TGTGCCAGCTCACGACAGGGGCTGTACGAGCAGTACTTC. As protein: CASSRQGLYEQYF. The genes are TRBV18 and TRBJ2-7; TRBD1 matches at 8 bases. In germline, CDR1 is KGHSH, CDR2 LQKENI. The J segment lost 4 bases and the V segment lost 4 bases, leaving 3 bases of the junction unmatched. This CDR3 comprises 13 residues.

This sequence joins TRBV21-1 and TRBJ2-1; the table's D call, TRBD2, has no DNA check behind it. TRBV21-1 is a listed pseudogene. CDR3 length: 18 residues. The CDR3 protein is CASSKELASGTNHNEQFF. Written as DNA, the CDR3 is TGTGCCAGCAGCAAAGAATTGGCTAGCGGGACCAACCACAATGAGCAGTTCTTC.

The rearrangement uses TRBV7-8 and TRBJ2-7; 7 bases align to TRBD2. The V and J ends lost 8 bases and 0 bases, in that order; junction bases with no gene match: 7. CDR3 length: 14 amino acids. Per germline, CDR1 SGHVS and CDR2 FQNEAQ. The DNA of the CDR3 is TGTGCCAGCGCCTCGCTAGCGGCCTCCTACGAGCAGTACTTC. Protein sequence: CASASLAASYEQYF.

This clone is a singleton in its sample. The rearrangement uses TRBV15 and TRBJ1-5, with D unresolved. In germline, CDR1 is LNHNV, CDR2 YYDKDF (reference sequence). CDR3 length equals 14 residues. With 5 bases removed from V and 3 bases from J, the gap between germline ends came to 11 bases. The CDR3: CATSRRRNNQPQHF. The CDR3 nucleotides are TGTGCCACCAGCCGACGACGGAACAATCAGCCCCAGCATTTT.

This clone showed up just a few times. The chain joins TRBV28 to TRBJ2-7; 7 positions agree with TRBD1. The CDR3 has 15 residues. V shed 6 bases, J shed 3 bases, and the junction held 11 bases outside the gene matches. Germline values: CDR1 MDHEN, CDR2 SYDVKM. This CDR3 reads CASSSETGLGYEQYF. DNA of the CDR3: TGTGCCAGCAGCTCCGAGACAGGGCTGGGCTACGAGCAGTACTTC.

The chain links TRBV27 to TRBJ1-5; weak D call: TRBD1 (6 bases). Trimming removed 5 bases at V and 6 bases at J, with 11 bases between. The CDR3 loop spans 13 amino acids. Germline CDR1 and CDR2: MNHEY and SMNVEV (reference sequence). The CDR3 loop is CASSQGRVQPQHF. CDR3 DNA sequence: TGTGCCAGCAGTCAGGGGAGAGTTCAGCCCCAGCATTTT.

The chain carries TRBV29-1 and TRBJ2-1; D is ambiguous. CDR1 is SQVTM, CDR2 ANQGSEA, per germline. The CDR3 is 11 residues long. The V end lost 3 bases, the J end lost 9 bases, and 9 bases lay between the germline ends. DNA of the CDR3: TGCAGCGTTGAGGTGGGTATTGAGCAGTTCTTC. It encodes CSVEVGIEQFF.

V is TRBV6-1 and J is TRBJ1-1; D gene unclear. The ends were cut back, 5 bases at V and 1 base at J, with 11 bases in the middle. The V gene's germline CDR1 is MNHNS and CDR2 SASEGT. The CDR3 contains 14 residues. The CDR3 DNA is TGTGCCAGCAGTTTCCACGACGCGAACACTGAAGCTTTCTTT. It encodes CASSFHDANTEAFF.

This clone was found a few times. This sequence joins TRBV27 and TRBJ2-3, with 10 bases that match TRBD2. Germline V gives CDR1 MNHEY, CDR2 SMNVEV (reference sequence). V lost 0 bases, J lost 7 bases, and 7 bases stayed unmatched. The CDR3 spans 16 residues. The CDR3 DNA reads TGTGCCAGCAGTTTATCGGCTAGCGGGAGTGGTTATACGCAGTATTTT. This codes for CASSLSASGSGYTQYF.

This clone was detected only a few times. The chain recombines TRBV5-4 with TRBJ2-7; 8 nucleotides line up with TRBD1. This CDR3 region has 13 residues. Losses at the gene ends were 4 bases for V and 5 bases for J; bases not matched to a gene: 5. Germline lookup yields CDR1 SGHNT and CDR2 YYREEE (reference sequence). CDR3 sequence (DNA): TGTGCCAGCAGCCCTCAGGGGGCCGACGAGCAGTACTTC. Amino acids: CASSPQGADEQYF.

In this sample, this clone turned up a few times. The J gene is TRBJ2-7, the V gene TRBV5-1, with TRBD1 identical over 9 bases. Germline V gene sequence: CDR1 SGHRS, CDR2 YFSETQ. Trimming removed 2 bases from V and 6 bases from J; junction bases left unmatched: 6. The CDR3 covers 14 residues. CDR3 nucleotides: TGCGCCAGCAGCTTCGGGACAGGGACGGTCGAGCAGTACTTC. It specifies CASSFGTGTVEQYF.

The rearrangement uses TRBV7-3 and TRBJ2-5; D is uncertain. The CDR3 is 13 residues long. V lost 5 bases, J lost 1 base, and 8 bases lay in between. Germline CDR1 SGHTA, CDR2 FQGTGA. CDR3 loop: CASSQTGQETQYF. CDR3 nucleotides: TGTGCCAGCAGCCAAACCGGCCAAGAGACCCAGTACTTC.

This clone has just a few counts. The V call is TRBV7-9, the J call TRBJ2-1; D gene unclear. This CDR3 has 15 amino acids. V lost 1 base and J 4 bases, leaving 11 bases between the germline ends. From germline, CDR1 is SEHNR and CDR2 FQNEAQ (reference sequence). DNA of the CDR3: TGTGCCAGCAGCTTAGGTCGCCTCCAATACAATGAGCAGTTCTTC. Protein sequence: CASSLGRLQYNEQFF.

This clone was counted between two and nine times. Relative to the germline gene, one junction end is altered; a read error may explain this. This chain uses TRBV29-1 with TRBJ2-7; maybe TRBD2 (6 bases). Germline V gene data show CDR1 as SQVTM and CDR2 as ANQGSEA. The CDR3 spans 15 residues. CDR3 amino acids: CSVRGEDLGSNEQYF. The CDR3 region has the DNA TGCAGCGTTAGAGGGGAGGACCTGGGCTCCAACGAGCAGTACTTC.

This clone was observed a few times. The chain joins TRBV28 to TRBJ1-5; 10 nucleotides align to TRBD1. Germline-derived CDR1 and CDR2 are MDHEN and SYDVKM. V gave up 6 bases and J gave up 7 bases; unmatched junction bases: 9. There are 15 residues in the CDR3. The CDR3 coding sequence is TGTGCCAGCAGCCCCGGGACAGGGGTGTTACAGCCCCAGCATTTT. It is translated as CASSPGTGVLQPQHF. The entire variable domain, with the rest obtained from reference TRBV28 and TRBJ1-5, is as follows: DVKVTQSSRYLVKRTGEKVFLECVQDMDHENMFWYRQDPGLGLRLIYFSYDVKMKEKGDIPEGYSVSREKKERFSLILESASTNQTSMYLCASSPGTGVLQPQHFGDGTRLSIL.

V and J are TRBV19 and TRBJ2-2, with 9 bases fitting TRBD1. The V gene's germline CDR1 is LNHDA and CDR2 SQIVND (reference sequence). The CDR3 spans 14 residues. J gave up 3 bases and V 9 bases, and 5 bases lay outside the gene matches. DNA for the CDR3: TGTGCCAGCCGCCGACAGGGGGACACCGGGGAGCTGTTTTTT. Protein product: CASRRQGDTGELFF.

Here the CDR3 reads CASSNRQGYEQYF. The CDR3 DNA sequence: TGCGCCAGCAGCAACCGACAGGGCTACGAGCAGTACTTC. The chain has TRBV4-3 and TRBJ2-7; 7 bases fit TRBD1. Germline CDR1 is LGHNA and CDR2 is YSLEER. J lost 3 bases, V lost 5 bases, and 4 bases had no gene match. This CDR3 is 13 amino acids long.

The CDR3 nucleotides are TGTGCCAGCACCCGGGACAGGGTGGGCGAGCAGTACTTC. This gives the protein CASTRDRVGEQYF. This chain links TRBV14 with TRBJ2-7, with 9 bases that match TRBD1. Looked up from germline, CDR1 is SGHDN and CDR2 is FVKESK. The CDR3 spans 13 residues. Unmatched junction bases numbered 7, after V lost 7 bases and J lost 6 bases.

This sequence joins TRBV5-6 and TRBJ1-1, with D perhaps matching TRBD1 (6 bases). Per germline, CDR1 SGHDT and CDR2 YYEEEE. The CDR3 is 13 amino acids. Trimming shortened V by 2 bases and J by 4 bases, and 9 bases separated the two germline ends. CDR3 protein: CASSFTGLTEAFF. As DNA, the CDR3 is TGTGCCAGCAGCTTTACAGGGCTCACTGAAGCTTTCTTT. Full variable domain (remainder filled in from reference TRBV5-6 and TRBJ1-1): DAGVTQSPTHLIKTRGQQVTLRCSPKSGHDTVSWYQQALGQGPQFIFQYYEEEERQRGNFPDRFSGHQFPNYSSELNVNALLLGDSALYLCASSFTGLTEAFFGQGTRLTVV.

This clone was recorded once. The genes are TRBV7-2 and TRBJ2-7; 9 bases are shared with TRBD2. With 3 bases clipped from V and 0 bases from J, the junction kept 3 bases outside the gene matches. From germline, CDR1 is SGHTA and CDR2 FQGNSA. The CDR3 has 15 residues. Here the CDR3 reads CASSFLAGFSYEQYF. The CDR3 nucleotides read TGTGCCAGCAGCTTCCTAGCGGGGTTCTCCTACGAGCAGTACTTC.

CDR3 residues: CASEGQGGLNEQFF. The CDR3 nucleotides read TGCGCCAGCGAAGGACAGGGGGGTCTTAATGAGCAGTTCTTC. The J gene is TRBJ2-1, the V gene TRBV23-1, with TRBD1 matching over 10 bases. TRBV23-1 qualifies as an ORF whose function is uncertain. The length of the CDR3 is 14 residues. V shed 8 bases, J shed 7 bases, and the junction held 8 bases outside the gene matches.

The CDR3 protein is CASSTSTGKMYNEQFF. CDR3 sequence (DNA): TGTGCCAGCAGCACCTCGACAGGGAAGATGTACAATGAGCAGTTCTTC. This chain uses TRBV7-9 with TRBJ2-1, with 7 bases that match TRBD1. CDR3 size: 16 residues. Looked up from germline, CDR1 is SEHNR and CDR2 is FQNEAQ (reference sequence). Trimming cost V 5 bases and J 4 bases; bases outside gene matches: 11.

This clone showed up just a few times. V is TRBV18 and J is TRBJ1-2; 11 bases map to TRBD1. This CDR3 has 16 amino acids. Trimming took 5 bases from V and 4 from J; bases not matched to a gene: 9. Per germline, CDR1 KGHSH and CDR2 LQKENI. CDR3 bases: TGTGCCAGCTCAGGCCCCGGACAGGGGGCCGTCTATGGCTACACCTTC. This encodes CASSGPGQGAVYGYTF.

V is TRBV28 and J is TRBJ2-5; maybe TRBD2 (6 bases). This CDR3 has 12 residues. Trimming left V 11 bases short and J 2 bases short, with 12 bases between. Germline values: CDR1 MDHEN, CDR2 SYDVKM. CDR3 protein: CASRAGQETQYF. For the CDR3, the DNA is TGTGCCTCCCGCGCGGGGCAAGAGACCCAGTACTTC.

This CDR3 is CASTQQGSSYEQYF. The DNA for the CDR3 is TGTGCCAGCACTCAACAGGGAAGCTCCTACGAGCAGTACTTC. The chain recombines TRBV2 with TRBJ2-7, with D possibly TRBD1 on 6 matching bases. From germline, CDR1 is SNHLY and CDR2 FYNNEI. V lost 7 bases to trimming and J lost 0 bases, with 13 bases between them. The CDR3 extends over 14 amino acids.

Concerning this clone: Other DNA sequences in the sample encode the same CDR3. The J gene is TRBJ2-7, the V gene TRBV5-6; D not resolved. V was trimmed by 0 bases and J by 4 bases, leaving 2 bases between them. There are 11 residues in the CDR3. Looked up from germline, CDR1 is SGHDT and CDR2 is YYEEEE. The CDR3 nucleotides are TGTGCCAGCAGCTTGGGGTACGAGCAGTACTTC. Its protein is CASSLGYEQYF.

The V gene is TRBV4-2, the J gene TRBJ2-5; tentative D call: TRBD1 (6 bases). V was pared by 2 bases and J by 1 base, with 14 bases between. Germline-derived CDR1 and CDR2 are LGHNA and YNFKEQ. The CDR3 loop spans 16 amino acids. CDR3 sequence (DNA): TGTGCCAGCAGCCAAACACAGGGATTCGGCCAAGAGACCCAGTACTTC. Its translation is CASSQTQGFGQETQYF.

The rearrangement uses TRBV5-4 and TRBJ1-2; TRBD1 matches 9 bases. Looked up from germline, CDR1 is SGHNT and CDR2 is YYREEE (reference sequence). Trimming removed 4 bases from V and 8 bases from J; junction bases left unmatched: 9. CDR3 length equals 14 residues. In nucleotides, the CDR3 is TGTGCCAGCAGCCGTCCGGGACAGGGTAAAGGCTACACCTTC. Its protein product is CASSRPGQGKGYTF.

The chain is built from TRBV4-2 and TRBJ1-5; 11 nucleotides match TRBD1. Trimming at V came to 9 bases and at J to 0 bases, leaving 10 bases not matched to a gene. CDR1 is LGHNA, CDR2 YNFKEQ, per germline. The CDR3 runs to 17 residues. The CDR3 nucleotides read TGTGCCAGGCGACCGGGACAGGGGGACCTTAGCAATCAGCCCCAGCATTTT. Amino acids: CARRPGQGDLSNQPQHF.

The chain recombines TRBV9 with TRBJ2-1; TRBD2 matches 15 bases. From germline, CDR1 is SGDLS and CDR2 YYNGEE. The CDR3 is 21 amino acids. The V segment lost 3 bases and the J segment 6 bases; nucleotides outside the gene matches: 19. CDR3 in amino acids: CASSAPRPGLAGGTFFNEQFF. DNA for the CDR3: TGTGCCAGCAGCGCTCCTCGTCCGGGACTAGCGGGAGGAACCTTTTTCAATGAGCAGTTCTTC.